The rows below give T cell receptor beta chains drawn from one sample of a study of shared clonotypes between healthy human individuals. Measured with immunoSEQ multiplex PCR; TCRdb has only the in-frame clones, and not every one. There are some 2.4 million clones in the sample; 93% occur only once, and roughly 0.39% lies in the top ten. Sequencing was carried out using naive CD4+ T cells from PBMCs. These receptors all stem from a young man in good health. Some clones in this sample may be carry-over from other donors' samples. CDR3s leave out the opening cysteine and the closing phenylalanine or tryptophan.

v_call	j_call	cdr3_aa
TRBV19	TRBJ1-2	ASSTGRGYT
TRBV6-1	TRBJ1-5	ASRDRGRNQPQH
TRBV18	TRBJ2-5	ASSTLAGGAETQY
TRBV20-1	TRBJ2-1	SAPDYNEQF
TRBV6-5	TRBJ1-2	ASSYGTGMGYT
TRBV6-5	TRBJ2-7	ASSSLSHHEQY
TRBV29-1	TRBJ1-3	SVRKQGAGNTIY
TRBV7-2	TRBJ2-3	ASSLEGDGTDTQY
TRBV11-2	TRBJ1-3	ASSLDDRDRVSGNTIY
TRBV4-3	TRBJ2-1	ASSQDRGSYNEQF
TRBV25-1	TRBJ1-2	ASSETRTGEVYGYT
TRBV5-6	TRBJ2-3	ASRIRRGFTDTQY
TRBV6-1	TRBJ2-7	ATTYYEQY
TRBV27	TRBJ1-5	ASSLSQVQAGNQPQH
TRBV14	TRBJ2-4	ASSHDSGSDIQY